These T cell receptor beta chains were read from a single sample in a study of T-cell reconstitution after alpha-beta-depleted transplantation in children. Using its own MiXCR run on the PCR reads, TCRdb lists one record per CDR3 protein. This sample has some 500,000 distinct CDR3 sequences; approximately 16% occur once, and the top ten carry 3.3%. The material was PBMCs from the stem cell graft donor, obtained from the stem cell graft. The receptors stem from a human donor who donated a stem cell graft to a child with acute lymphoblastic leukemia. Each CDR3 is given with its conserved first and last residue. Fields, in order: CDR3 length, D gene, V gene, clone size, J gene, CDR3 DNA, CDR3 protein. D genes are given only for firm matches. Clone size is shown for a subset of rows, as once, few, many or a class of expanded clone.

len: 15
d_gene: -
v_gene: TRBV6-2/TRBV6-3
abundance: -
j_gene: TRBJ2-7
CDR3nt: TGTGCCAGCAGTTTATGGAGCGGATACTCCTACGAGCAGTACTTC
CDR3aa: CASSLWSGYSYEQYF

len: 15
d_gene: -
v_gene: TRBV5-1
abundance: -
j_gene: TRBJ2-1
CDR3nt: TGCGCCAGCAGCTTGTCAGCAGGGACCAACAATGAGCAGTTCTTC
CDR3aa: CASSLSAGTNNEQFF

len: 15
d_gene: TRBD2
v_gene: TRBV5-6
abundance: -
j_gene: TRBJ2-1
CDR3nt: TGTGCCAGCAGCTTGCGACTAGCGGGACTAGATGAGCAGTTCTTC
CDR3aa: CASSLRLAGLDEQFF

len: 14
d_gene: -
v_gene: TRBV5-1
abundance: -
j_gene: TRBJ2-4
CDR3nt: TGCGCCAGCAGCTTGGCAGGGTTTGGGTACAGTCAGTACTTC
CDR3aa: CASSLAGFGYSQYF

len: 15
d_gene: -
v_gene: TRBV29-1
abundance: few
j_gene: TRBJ2-2
CDR3nt: TGCAGCGTTATGGACAGTAGGACGATCACCGGGGAGCTGTTTTTT
CDR3aa: CSVMDSRTITGELFF

len: 14
d_gene: TRBD1
v_gene: TRBV5-1
abundance: few
j_gene: TRBJ1-1
CDR3nt: TGCGCCAGCAGCTTGGTAGACAGGGCCACTGAAGCTTTCTTT
CDR3aa: CASSLVDRATEAFF

len: 14
d_gene: -
v_gene: TRBV20-1
abundance: -
j_gene: TRBJ2-7
CDR3nt: TGCAGTGCTAGGGAAGGCGGATGGAGCTACGAGCAGTACTTC
CDR3aa: CSAREGGWSYEQYF

len: 13
d_gene: -
v_gene: TRBV20-1
abundance: -
j_gene: TRBJ2-1
CDR3nt: TGCAGTGCCATCTACCGCACCTACAATGAGCAGTTCTTC
CDR3aa: CSAIYRTYNEQFF

len: 13
d_gene: -
v_gene: TRBV2
abundance: -
j_gene: TRBJ2-5
CDR3nt: TGTGCCAGCAACCAAGAGAGGGAAGAGACCCAGTACTTC
CDR3aa: CASNQEREETQYF

len: 15
d_gene: -
v_gene: TRBV12-3/TRBV12-4
abundance: few
j_gene: TRBJ2-7
CDR3nt: TGTGCCAGCAGTCCGTCGGCCCAGATGCTGAACGAGCAGTACTTC
CDR3aa: CASSPSAQMLNEQYF

len: 16
d_gene: TRBD2
v_gene: TRBV11-2
abundance: -
j_gene: TRBJ2-1
CDR3nt: TGTGCCAGCAGCTTAGAAGAAGCGGGAGTGTACAATGAGCAGTTCTTC
CDR3aa: CASSLEEAGVYNEQFF

len: 14
d_gene: TRBD2
v_gene: TRBV19
abundance: -
j_gene: TRBJ2-1
CDR3nt: TGTGCCAGTTTCAGCGGGGCCGGGTACAATGAGCAGTTCTTC
CDR3aa: CASFSGAGYNEQFF

len: 13
d_gene: TRBD1
v_gene: TRBV10-2
abundance: -
j_gene: TRBJ2-7
CDR3nt: TGCGCCAGCCTTAGAACAGGGGGCGACGAGCAGTACTTC
CDR3aa: CASLRTGGDEQYF